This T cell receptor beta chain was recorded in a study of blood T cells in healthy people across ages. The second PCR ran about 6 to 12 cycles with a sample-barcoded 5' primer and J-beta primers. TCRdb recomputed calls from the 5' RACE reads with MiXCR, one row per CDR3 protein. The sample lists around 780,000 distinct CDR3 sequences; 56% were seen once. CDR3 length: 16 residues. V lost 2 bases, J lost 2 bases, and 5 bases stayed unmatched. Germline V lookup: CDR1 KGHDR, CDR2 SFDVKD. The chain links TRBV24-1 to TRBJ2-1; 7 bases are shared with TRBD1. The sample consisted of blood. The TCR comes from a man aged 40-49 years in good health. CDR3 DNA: TGTGCCACCAGTGATTCGACAGGGAGACCCTACAATGAGCAGTTCTTC. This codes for CATSDSTGRPYNEQFF.